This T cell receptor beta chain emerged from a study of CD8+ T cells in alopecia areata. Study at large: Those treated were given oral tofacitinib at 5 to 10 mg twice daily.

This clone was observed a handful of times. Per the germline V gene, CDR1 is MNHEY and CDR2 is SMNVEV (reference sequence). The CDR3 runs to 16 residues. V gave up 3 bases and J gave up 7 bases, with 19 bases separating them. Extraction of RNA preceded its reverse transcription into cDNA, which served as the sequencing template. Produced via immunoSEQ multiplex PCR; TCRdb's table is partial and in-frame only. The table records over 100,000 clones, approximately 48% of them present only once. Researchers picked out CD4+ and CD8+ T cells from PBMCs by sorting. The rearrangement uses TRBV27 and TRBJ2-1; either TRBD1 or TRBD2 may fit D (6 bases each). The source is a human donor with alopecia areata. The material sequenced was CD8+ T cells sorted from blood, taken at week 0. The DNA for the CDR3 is TGTGCCAGCAGTTTCTCTAGGGGGGAATCGATGAATGAGCAGTTCTTC. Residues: CASSFSRGESMNEQFF.